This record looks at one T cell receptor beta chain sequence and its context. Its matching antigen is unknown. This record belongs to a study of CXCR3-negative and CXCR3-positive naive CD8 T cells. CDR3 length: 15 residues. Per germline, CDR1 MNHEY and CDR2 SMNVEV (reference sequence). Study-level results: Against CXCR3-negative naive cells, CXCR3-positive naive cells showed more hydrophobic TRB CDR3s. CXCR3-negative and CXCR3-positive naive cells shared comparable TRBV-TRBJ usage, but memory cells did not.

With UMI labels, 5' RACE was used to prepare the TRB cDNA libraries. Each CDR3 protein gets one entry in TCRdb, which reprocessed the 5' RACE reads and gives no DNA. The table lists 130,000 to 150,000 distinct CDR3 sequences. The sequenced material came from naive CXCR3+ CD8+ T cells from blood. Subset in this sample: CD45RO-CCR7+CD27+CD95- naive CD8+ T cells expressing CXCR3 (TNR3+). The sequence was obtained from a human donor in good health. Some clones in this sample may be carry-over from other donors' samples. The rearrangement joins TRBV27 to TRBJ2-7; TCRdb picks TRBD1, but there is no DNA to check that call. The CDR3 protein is CASSLPGTGPYEQYF.